These 32 T cell receptor beta chains share one sample of origin, sequenced in a study of blood T cell repertoires in COVID-19. The method was immunoSEQ multiplex PCR; TCRdb's version includes in-frame clones alone and lacks a portion of them. The table includes roughly 250,000 clones, 75% to 90% detected once. The specimen was PBMCs or T cells enriched from blood (not recorded which). The source is a woman between 18 and 29 years old who had recovered from COVID-19.

The rearrangement joins TRBV5-1 to TRBJ2-7; D gene unclear. CDR1 is SGHRS, CDR2 YFSETQ, per germline. The CDR3 extends over 13 amino acids. Trimming left V 0 bases short and J 3 bases short, with 7 bases between. The CDR3 coding sequence is TGCGCCAGCAGCTTGGTTCCCTTCTACGAGCAGTACTTC. Translated, it gives CASSLVPFYEQYF.

Written as DNA, the CDR3 is TGTGCCAGCACCTCGGACACAAACACTGAAGCTTTCTTT. Protein sequence: CASTSDTNTEAFF. The rearrangement uses TRBV2 and TRBJ1-1; D may be TRBD1 (5 bases). Germline assignment: CDR1 SNHLY and CDR2 FYNNEI. The CDR3 consists of 13 residues. The V gene lost 7 bases and the J gene lost 2 bases, with 11 bases spanning the gap.

The genes are TRBV5-6 and TRBJ2-3; no definite D call. The CDR3 contains 15 residues. The V end was cut by 0 bases, the J end by 0 bases, with 8 bases between. Germline V gene sequence: CDR1 SGHDT, CDR2 YYEEEE. CDR3 sequence: CASSLVVTSTDTQYF. The CDR3 bases are TGTGCCAGCAGCTTGGTGGTCACTAGCACAGATACGCAGTATTTT.

The chain combines TRBV9 with TRBJ2-2; TRBD1 aligns across 7 bases. The trim removed 4 bases at V and 1 base at J, leaving 4 bases unmatched. The germline CDR1 and CDR2 sequences are SGDLS and YYNGEE. This CDR3 has 15 amino acids. The DNA of the CDR3 is TGTGCCAGCAGCTCCCGGGACAGGAACACCGGGGAGCTGTTTTTT. It is translated as CASSSRDRNTGELFF.

This sequence joins TRBV5-8 and TRBJ1-5, with unresolved D. The V end was cut by 4 bases, the J end by 9 bases, with 14 bases between. The germline V gene has CDR1 SGHTS and CDR2 YDEGEE. The CDR3 totals 13 residues. The CDR3 region is CASSTTFFRPQHF. The CDR3 DNA reads as TGTGCCAGCAGCACCACGTTCTTTAGGCCCCAGCATTTT.

The genes are TRBV2 and TRBJ2-7, with 7 bases matching TRBD2. Germline loops: CDR1 SNHLY, CDR2 FYNNEI. CDR3 length: 18 amino acids. With V trimmed by 1 base and J by 4 bases, 16 bases remained unmatched. CDR3 amino acids: CASSEVVIGLAVPYEQYF. In DNA, the CDR3 is TGTGCCAGCAGTGAAGTAGTGATTGGGCTAGCGGTGCCATACGAGCAGTACTTC.

This clone was observed a single time. The germline gene is not matched at one end of the junction; a read error may be the cause. The V gene is TRBV7-7, the J gene TRBJ2-1, with 9 bases that match TRBD2. CDR3 length: 15 residues. Germline assignment: CDR1 SSHAT and CDR2 FNYEAQ (reference sequence). CDR3 amino acids: CASSLGGTSPNEQFF. The CDR3 DNA reads TGTGCTAGCAGCCTCGGGGGGACTAGCCCAAATGAGCAGTTCTTC. Filled out from reference TRBV7-7 and TRBJ2-1, the complete variable domain reads GAGVSQSPRYKVTKRGQDVTLRCDPISSHATLYWYQQALGQGPEFLTYFNYEAQPDKSGLPSDRFSAERPEGSISTLTIQRTEQRDSAMYRCASSLGGTSPNEQFFGPGTRLTVL.

The chain is built from TRBV2 and TRBJ1-2; no reliable D call. Per germline, CDR1 SNHLY and CDR2 FYNNEI. V lost 10 bases to trimming and J lost 5 bases, with 5 bases between them. The CDR3 runs to 9 residues. The CDR3 protein is CATLYGYTF. The CDR3 DNA is TGTGCCACCTTGTATGGCTACACCTTC.

The V gene is TRBV7-9, the J gene TRBJ1-4; 9 nucleotides line up with TRBD1. J was trimmed by 5 bases and V by 5 bases; bases with no gene match: 6. Germline V gives CDR1 SEHNR, CDR2 FQNEAQ (reference sequence). This CDR3 spans 15 amino acids. This CDR3 is CASSPGTGLNEKLFF. The CDR3 DNA follows: TGTGCCAGCAGCCCAGGGACAGGGCTGAATGAAAAACTGTTTTTT.

This clone has only one observation. The chain recombines TRBV28 with TRBJ1-2; tentative D call: TRBD1 (6 bases). The CDR3 runs to 12 residues. V lost 1 base, J lost 7 bases, and 7 bases lay in between. Germline CDR1 and CDR2: MDHEN and SYDVKM. In nucleotides, the CDR3 is TGTGCCAGCAGTTTATACAGGGCTGGCTACACCTTC. It is translated as CASSLYRAGYTF.

The V gene is TRBV9, the J gene TRBJ1-3, with TRBD1 matching 8 bases. V was clipped by 4 bases and J by 0 bases; unmatched bases: 6. CDR1 is SGDLS and CDR2 is YYNGEE in the germline V gene. CDR3 length: 16 residues. CDR3 sequence: CASSPGQASSGNTIYF. DNA of the CDR3: TGTGCCAGCAGCCCGGGACAGGCGAGCTCTGGAAACACCATATATTTT.

This clone was counted a single time. The rearrangement uses TRBV19 and TRBJ1-5; the D is unclear. The germline V gene has CDR1 LNHDA and CDR2 SQIVND (reference sequence). This CDR3 region has 13 residues. V was cut by 4 bases and J by 7 bases, with 11 bases left in between. The CDR3 protein is CASSTTRSQPQHF. CDR3 nucleotide sequence: TGTGCCAGTAGTACGACTAGATCGCAGCCCCAGCATTTT.

This clone was seen only a few times. V usage is TRBV9 and J usage is TRBJ2-1; 7 nucleotides agree with TRBD2. This CDR3 contains 14 residues. The germline V gene encodes CDR1 SGDLS and CDR2 YYNGEE. V gave up 0 bases and J gave up 6 bases; unmatched junction bases: 3. CDR3 bases: TGTGCCAGCAGCGTAGTAGCGGGTTCCAATGAGCAGTTCTTC. Protein sequence: CASSVVAGSNEQFF.

The chain couples TRBV7-3 to TRBJ2-5; 9 nucleotides align to TRBD2. This CDR3 has 15 amino acids. Germline CDR1 is SGHTA and CDR2 is FQGTGA. Trimming cost V 2 bases and J 4 bases; bases outside gene matches: 5. CDR3 DNA: TGTGCCAGCAGCTTAGGGCGGGGGGGCCTAGAGACCCAGTACTTC. Amino acids: CASSLGRGGLETQYF.

This chain connects TRBV19 to TRBJ2-2; 7 nucleotides align to TRBD2. Unmatched junction bases numbered 5, after V lost 7 bases and J lost 3 bases. This CDR3 has 14 residues. The V gene's germline CDR1 is LNHDA and CDR2 SQIVND (reference sequence). The CDR3 nucleotides are TGTGCCAGTAAGCTAGCGGAATACACCGGGGAGCTGTTTTTT. Amino acid sequence: CASKLAEYTGELFF.

V gene TRBV29-1 combines with J gene TRBJ1-2; 9 nucleotides align to TRBD1. The germline V gene has CDR1 SQVTM and CDR2 ANQGSEA. This CDR3 comprises 14 residues. The CDR3: CSYVGGQGSYGYTF. In DNA form, the CDR3 reads TGCAGTTATGTTGGGGGACAGGGATCCTATGGCTACACCTTC.

V usage is TRBV10-3 and J usage is TRBJ1-1, with a weak D call TRBD1 (5 bases). The CDR3 totals 14 residues. Germline V gene lookup returns CDR1 ENHRY and CDR2 SYGVKD. V was trimmed by 10 bases and J by 1 base, leaving 16 bases between them. This CDR3 is CATQNFQGNTEAFF. The CDR3 region has the DNA TGTGCCACCCAGAACTTCCAGGGGAACACTGAAGCTTTCTTT.

The chain has TRBV6-5 and TRBJ1-1, with 11 nucleotides matching TRBD1. Per the germline V gene, CDR1 is MNHEY and CDR2 is SVGAGI. Losses at the gene ends were 6 bases for V and 6 bases for J; bases not matched to a gene: 3. The CDR3 spans 13 residues. This CDR3 is CASRDRGLAEAFF. CDR3 DNA sequence: TGTGCCAGCAGGGACAGGGGGCTCGCTGAAGCTTTCTTT.

V and J are TRBV9 and TRBJ1-6; tentative D call: TRBD1 (5 bases). In germline, CDR1 is SGDLS, CDR2 YYNGEE. The CDR3 sequence is 17 residues long. The V end was cut by 0 bases, the J end by 0 bases, with 10 bases between. The CDR3 sequence is CASSVGRQISYNSPLHF. The CDR3 DNA follows: TGTGCCAGCAGCGTAGGAAGACAGATCTCCTATAATTCACCCCTCCACTTT.

This clone was counted once. The chain joins TRBV5-1 to TRBJ1-1; D perhaps matches TRBD1 (5 bases). The CDR3 has 16 residues. Trimming took off 0 bases at V and 7 bases at J, with 19 bases between the two ends. Germline CDR1 reads SGHRS; CDR2 reads YFSETQ. CDR3 residues: CASSLGRPQGPNEAFF. CDR3 sequence (DNA): TGCGCCAGCAGCTTGGGGCGTCCCCAGGGTCCTAATGAAGCTTTCTTT.

The chain links TRBV5-4 to TRBJ1-2, with D hard to call. The V and J ends lost 4 bases and 4 bases respectively, with 14 bases between them. Germline CDR1 is SGHNT and CDR2 is YYREEE (reference sequence). This CDR3 is 14 amino acids long. The CDR3 here is CASSPAREVYGYTF. CDR3 coding DNA: TGTGCCAGCAGCCCCGCTAGGGAGGTCTATGGCTACACCTTC.

The genes are TRBV11-2 and TRBJ2-3; 11 bases line up with TRBD1. With V trimmed by 5 bases and J by 4 bases, 8 bases remained unmatched. CDR3 length: 16 residues. CDR1 and CDR2 (germline): SGHAT, FQNNGV. Here the CDR3 reads CASSPGQGAVADTQYF. The CDR3 DNA sequence: TGTGCCAGCAGCCCCGGACAGGGGGCGGTTGCAGATACGCAGTATTTT.

V usage is TRBV9 and J usage is TRBJ1-1, with D perhaps matching TRBD1 (6 bases). Germline CDR1 is SGDLS and CDR2 is YYNGEE. The CDR3 runs to 16 residues. V lost 0 bases and J lost 0, with 12 bases in between. CDR3 DNA: TGTGCCAGCAGCGTAGCGGACAGCCCTATGAACACTGAAGCTTTCTTT. As protein: CASSVADSPMNTEAFF.

V usage is TRBV2 and J usage is TRBJ1-3, with D perhaps matching TRBD1 (6 bases). Germline lookup yields CDR1 SNHLY and CDR2 FYNNEI. The CDR3 consists of 14 residues. Trimming took off 5 bases at V and 4 bases at J, with 12 bases between the two ends. This CDR3 is CASSTRGAGNTIYF. The CDR3 coding sequence is TGTGCCAGCAGTACCAGGGGAGCCGGAAACACCATATATTTT.

This chain joins TRBV7-9 and TRBJ2-7; 9 bases fit TRBD1. V dropped 3 bases and J dropped 4; count of bases not matched to a gene: 7. The length of the CDR3 is 15 residues. Germline V gene lookup returns CDR1 SEHNR and CDR2 FQNEAQ (reference sequence). The CDR3: CASSFIGDRGYEQYF. The CDR3 DNA follows: TGTGCCAGCAGCTTCATCGGTGACAGGGGGTACGAGCAGTACTTC. Looking up the rest from reference TRBV7-9 and TRBJ2-7 gives the full variable domain: DTGVSQNPRHKITKRGQNVTFRCDPISEHNRLYWYRQTLGQGPEFLTYFQNEAQLEKSRLLSDRFSAERPKGSFSTLEIQRTEQGDSAMYLCASSFIGDRGYEQYFGPGTRLTVT.

The chain couples TRBV5-1 to TRBJ2-7, with D perhaps TRBD2 (6 bases). The V end was cut by 2 bases, the J end by 3 bases, with 12 bases between. This CDR3 contains 14 residues. Germline V gives CDR1 SGHRS, CDR2 YFSETQ. This chain's CDR3 is CASSLERGFYEQYF. The DNA for the CDR3 is TGCGCCAGCAGCTTAGAACGGGGGTTCTACGAGCAGTACTTC. Looking up the rest from reference TRBV5-1 and TRBJ2-7 gives the full variable domain: KAGVTQTPRYLIKTRGQQVTLSCSPISGHRSVSWYQQTPGQGLQFLFEYFSETQRNKGNFPGRFSGRQFSNSRSEMNVSTLELGDSALYLCASSLERGFYEQYFGPGTRLTVT.

The chain employs TRBV11-2 and TRBJ1-2; weak D call: TRBD1 (5 bases). Germline assignment: CDR1 SGHAT and CDR2 FQNNGV. This CDR3 is built from 15 residues. V shed 5 bases and J shed 0 bases, with 13 bases lying between them. The CDR3 bases are TGTGCCAGCAGCCCCATAACCAGGGCTAACTATGGCTACACCTTC. It encodes CASSPITRANYGYTF.

This sequence joins TRBV11-2 and TRBJ2-3; 14 bases fit TRBD2. The ends lost 5 bases at V and 1 base at J; junction bases unmatched: 5. The length of the CDR3 is 17 residues. Germline CDR1 is SGHAT and CDR2 is FQNNGV. In nucleotides, the CDR3 is TGTGCCAGCAGCCCCCGACTAGCGGGGGGGCGCACAGATACGCAGTATTTT. Protein sequence: CASSPRLAGGRTDTQYF.

V usage is TRBV19 and J usage is TRBJ2-5; 7 positions match TRBD1. Germline V gene data show CDR1 as LNHDA and CDR2 as SQIVND (reference sequence). V lost 3 bases, J lost 5 bases, and 15 bases stayed unmatched. There are 17 residues in the CDR3. The CDR3 spells CASSIRGLGSVLETQYF. DNA for the CDR3: TGTGCCAGTAGTATCAGGGGGTTGGGCTCAGTATTGGAGACCCAGTACTTC. The complete variable domain, with remaining parts taken from reference TRBV19 and TRBJ2-5, reads DGGITQSPKYLFRKEGQNVTLSCEQNLNHDAMYWYRQDPGQGLRLIYYSQIVNDFQKGDIAEGYSVSREKKESFPLTVTSAQKNPTAFYLCASSIRGLGSVLETQYFGPGTRLLVL.

CDR3: CASSFVEGARDGYTF. Here the CDR3 DNA reads TGTGCCAGCAGCTTTGTCGAGGGGGCGCGGGATGGCTACACCTTC. The V and J genes are TRBV2 and TRBJ1-2; 7 bases map to TRBD1. The CDR3 extends over 15 amino acids. V dropped 6 bases and J dropped 6; count of bases not matched to a gene: 13. The germline V gene has CDR1 SNHLY and CDR2 FYNNEI.

The chain combines TRBV2 with TRBJ1-1; 7 bases are shared with TRBD1. The V gene end was trimmed by 2 bases and the J gene end by 1 base; junction bases not matched to a gene: 10. Per germline, CDR1 SNHLY and CDR2 FYNNEI. This CDR3 is 17 amino acids long. The CDR3 DNA sequence: TGTGCCAGCAGTGAAACCGCCCCGACAGGGAAGAACACTGAAGCTTTCTTT. The encoded protein is CASSETAPTGKNTEAFF.

This clone was seen many times. CDR3: CASSLGTQGYGYTF. The CDR3, as DNA: TGTGCCAGCAGCTTGGGGACACAAGGCTATGGCTACACCTTC. The V call is TRBV7-9, the J call TRBJ1-2; perhaps TRBD1 as D (6 bases). The V and J ends lost 3 bases and 4 bases respectively, with 12 bases between them. Germline values: CDR1 SEHNR, CDR2 FQNEAQ (reference sequence). This CDR3 comprises 14 residues.